This T cell receptor beta chain came from a study of radiation and T cells in renal cell carcinoma. Study details: Nephrectomy followed 15 Gy stereotactic body radiation by 4 weeks. Study-level points and caveats: No pretreatment tumor biopsies were available for baseline clonotypes. In blood, top tumor clones expanded by 2 weeks, shrinking by 4.

Clones were sequenced by immunoSEQ multiplex PCR, and TCRdb holds only the in-frame ones, with some missing. Of roughly 53,000 clones listed, roughly 83% are singletons. Described time point: baseline pretreatment blood. Indicated treatment: 15 Gy SBRT to primary tumor, nephrectomy 4 weeks later. Clear cell pathology was present in this patient's renal cell carcinoma. A word on this clone: Its antigen remains unknown.

CDR1 is LGHNA, CDR2 YSLEER, per germline. The V end was cut by 1 base, the J end by 0 bases, with 7 bases between. This CDR3 comprises 15 residues. The sequencing here drew on blood, taken from a patient whose treatment included radiotherapy and nephrectomy. This sequence joins TRBV4-3 and TRBJ2-1; no definite D call. The source of this sequence is a woman in her 70s with renal cell carcinoma. This chain's CDR3 is CASSQVDGSYNEQFF. The CDR3 DNA reads as TGCGCCAGCAGCCAAGTCGATGGCTCCTACAATGAGCAGTTCTTC.